The 8 T cell receptor beta chains below were found in one sample sequenced in a study of identical twins. TCRdb called the 5' RACE reads again in MiXCR, with one record for every CDR3 protein. The repertoire holds 1.5 million to 2 million distinct CDR3 sequences, about 30% seen once, with about 0.25% in the top ten. Sequences were obtained from cord blood. The receptors come from a newborn girl in good health.

V gene TRBV27 combines with J gene TRBJ1-1; 8 bases line up with TRBD1. J lost 6 bases, V lost 5 bases, and 14 bases had no gene match. CDR1 is MNHEY, CDR2 SMNVEV, per germline (reference sequence). The CDR3 totals 16 residues. This chain's CDR3 is CASSPTGVWLSSEAFF. In DNA, the CDR3 is TGTGCCAGCAGTCCGACAGGGGTCTGGCTTAGCTCTGAAGCTTTCTTT.

The chain carries TRBV20-1 and TRBJ2-7; no reliable D call. This CDR3 has 12 residues. V was trimmed by 6 bases and J by 1 base, leaving 10 bases between them. CDR1 and CDR2 from the germline V gene are DFQATT and SNEGSKA (reference sequence). This CDR3 reads CSAAHTSYEQYF. In DNA, the CDR3 is TGCAGTGCCGCGCACACTTCCTACGAGCAGTACTTC.

The J gene is TRBJ1-1, the V gene TRBV5-8; D is ambiguous. Germline V CDR1 and CDR2: SGHTS, YDEGEE. The V end was cut by 5 bases, the J end by 4 bases, with 18 bases between. The CDR3 is made up of 15 amino acids. In nucleotides, the CDR3 is TGTGCCAGCAGTCCGGAGGAGGGCCGGGGCACTGAAGCTTTCTTT. Translated: CASSPEEGRGTEAFF.

This clonotype was seen a handful of times. The chain recombines TRBV27 with TRBJ1-2, with D uncertain. This CDR3 has 13 residues. V lost 5 bases and J 5 bases, leaving 12 bases between the germline ends. Germline CDR1 reads MNHEY; CDR2 reads SMNVEV (reference sequence). The CDR3 protein is CASSPIRPYGYTF. The CDR3, as DNA: TGTGCCAGCAGTCCTATCAGACCTTATGGCTACACCTTC.

This clonotype has ten or more counts. V usage is TRBV6-5 and J usage is TRBJ2-5; no definite D call. The CDR3 runs to 14 residues. The ends were cut back, 1 base at V and 1 base at J, with 7 bases in the middle. The germline V gene encodes CDR1 MNHEY and CDR2 SVGAGI. The CDR3 spells CASSYWESQETQYF. The CDR3 DNA reads TGTGCCAGCAGTTACTGGGAAAGCCAAGAGACCCAGTACTTC.

The genes are TRBV20-1 and TRBJ2-7; no clear D. The J call is doubtful: the DNA matches TRBJ2-5 better. This CDR3 comprises 12 residues. Germline V gene lookup returns CDR1 DFQATT and CDR2 SNEGSKA (reference sequence). CDR3 DNA: TGCAGTTACTCGGAGATCGAAGGGACCCAGTACTTC. Amino acid sequence: CSYSEIEGTQYF.

The CDR3 region is CSARGREGLYNEQFF. CDR3 bases: TGCAGTGCTAGAGGGCGGGAGGGCCTCTACAATGAGCAGTTCTTC. The rearrangement links TRBV20-1 to TRBJ2-1; 9 bases match TRBD2. The V gene end was trimmed by 1 base and the J gene end by 3 bases; junction bases not matched to a gene: 4. CDR1 DFQATT and CDR2 SNEGSKA come from the germline V gene (reference sequence). This CDR3 comprises 15 residues.

This CDR3 reads CASSLVLGTTQYF. For the CDR3, the DNA is TGTGCCAGCAGCTTGGTTCTTGGAACCACGCAGTATTTT. The rearrangement joins TRBV5-5 to TRBJ2-3, with D unclear. CDR1 is SGHKS, CDR2 YYEKEE, per germline (reference sequence). The length of the CDR3 is 13 residues. Trimming pared 0 bases from V and 9 bases from J, leaving 11 bases between. Together with reference TRBV5-5 and TRBJ2-3, the CDR3 gives the full variable domain: DAGVTQSPTHLIKTRGQQVTLRCSPISGHKSVSWYQQVLGQGPQFIFQYYEKEERGRGNFPDRFSARQFPNYSSELNVNALLLGDSALYLCASSLVLGTTQYFGPGTRLTVL.